Described below is a single T cell receptor (beta chain) sequence and its context. The sample is drawn from a study of Ad26.COV2.S vaccination and SARS-CoV-2 variants. Study-level information: Of the COV1001 trial arms, the Ad26.COV2.S arm included the donor.

As to treatment: around 19 received Ad26.COV2.S at low or high dose, single or two shots; roughly five received placebo; per-sample allocation not given. The samples date from day 63 after the first vaccine or placebo injection. An 18-55-year-old adult in Boston served as donor. Vaccination used an Ad26 vector expressing Wuhan-strain SARS-CoV-2 spike. TCRdb's copy holds only in-frame clones and misses some; the assay was immunoSEQ multiplex PCR. The data show 440,000 or so clones, 90% seen once. Unmatched junction bases numbered 10, after V lost 3 bases and J lost 1 base. There are 17 residues in the CDR3. Germline CDR1 is LGHNA and CDR2 is YNFKEQ.

V usage is TRBV4-2 and J usage is TRBJ2-3; 7 bases fit TRBD2. The sequences come from peripheral blood, collected in a trial of Ad26.COV2.S vaccine versus placebo. This clonotype was obtained from a person between 18 and 65 years old who received the Ad26.COV2.S COVID-19 vaccine or a placebo. The chain's CDR3 is CASSQPSSGGGTDTQYF. The CDR3 DNA sequence: TGTGCCAGCAGCCAGCCCTCTAGCGGAGGGGGCACAGATACGCAGTATTTT.